The sample holds one count of the clone carrying this TCR beta chain. This CDR3 spans 11 amino acids. Germline assignment: CDR1 SGHDT and CDR2 YYEEEE. Trimming removed 1 base at V and 8 bases at J, with 4 bases between. Per the study methods: Amplified reference gene primers provided the basis for estimating nucleated cell counts. Repertoires were generated with immunoSEQ multiplex PCR, while TCRdb's copy carries only in-frame clones and drops some. That table is the source of V, J and clone size, and D and trimming were worked out from the DNA. The sample has 100,000 to 150,000 clones, 55% to 75% seen once. This entry comes from a study of blood T cell repertoires in COVID-19. At the level of the study: Italy, Spain and the United States were the sources of the convalescent and acute COVID-19 samples. Nucleic acid was either cDNA or gDNA, and it came from T cells, B-cell-depleted T cells, or PBMCs.

This sequence originates from a woman in her seventies with acute or convalescent COVID-19. Sequencing was performed on peripheral blood. The chain employs TRBV5-6 and TRBJ2-1; no clear D gene. The DNA for the CDR3 is TGTGCCAGCAGCTTGCGAGATGAGCAGTTCTTC. Amino acid sequence: CASSLRDEQFF.